This TCR beta chain is drawn from a study of brain T cells in children with intractable seizures. Findings of the study overall: Only CDR3 sequence similarity suggested viral specificity, without known HCMV serostatus. Absence of clones before surgery may stem from lower sequencing depth.

Germline V CDR1 and CDR2: MNHNS, SASEGT. V was trimmed by 3 bases and J by 1 base, leaving 9 bases between them. The CDR3 consists of 14 residues. About this clone: No antigen is known for it.

Produced via immunoSEQ multiplex PCR; TCRdb's table is partial and in-frame only. The table lists under 150,000 clones, roughly 92% of them singletons, with 3.8% in the top ten. Only cases whose brain tissue showed the highest T cell transcript signatures were sequenced. At least one anti-epileptic drug was given before surgery. The TCR sequence derives from a boy under two years old with hemimegalencephaly and intractable seizures. Material: peripheral blood, obtained at surgery. V and J are TRBV6-1 and TRBJ1-2; maybe TRBD1 (5 bases). The CDR3 DNA sequence: TGTGCCAGCAGTGAGGTCGGACATAACTATGGCTACACCTTC. It translates to CASSEVGHNYGYTF.